This record concerns one T cell receptor beta chain sequence. This sample stems from a study of blood T cell repertoires in COVID-19. Study background: In each case, the material was cDNA or gDNA derived from T cells, B-cell-depleted T cells, or PBMCs.

Some clones are missing from TCRdb's copy, which holds only in-frame ones; the method was immunoSEQ multiplex PCR. Altogether under 65,000 clones are present, about 90% being singletons, with the ten largest covering around 2.1%. Trimming removed 2 bases from V and 6 bases from J; junction bases left unmatched: 13. Germline loops: CDR1 MNHNY, CDR2 SVGAGI (reference sequence). The CDR3 totals 16 residues. The rearrangement joins TRBV6-6 to TRBJ2-7; 7 nucleotides align to TRBD1. The sequenced sample consisted of peripheral blood. The clonotype originates from a human donor in a cohort sampled during active COVID-19. The CDR3 DNA is TGTGCCAGCAGTTACGTCGCGACAGGGAAGGTAGGCGAGCAGTACTTC. Translation: CASSYVATGKVGEQYF.